Listed below are T cell receptor beta chains from one sample, sequenced in a study of T cells after yellow fever vaccination. TCRdb called the 5' RACE reads again in MiXCR, with one record for every CDR3 protein. Here the sample spans about 300,000 distinct CDR3 sequences, roughly 6.8% being singletons. The sequencing here drew on PBMCs, taken about 49 days after the first yellow fever vaccination. These receptors all come from a man aged 18-30 years who received the YFV17D yellow fever vaccine. Both conserved end residues are trimmed from each CDR3.

TRBV20-1 SARVEGSVYGYT
TRBV7-2 ASSRTLETQY
TRBV6-2/TRBV6-3 ASSYEAGGFRNTQY
TRBV7-2 ASSSGGVGEQF
TRBV19 ASSRGQNQATQY
TRBV14 ASSQDVRRTSYNEQF
TRBV29-1 SVGGGREETQY
TRBV19 ASSISRGGEYEQY
TRBV6-2/TRBV6-3 ASSYGWKNIQY
TRBV14 ASSQAGSLADTQY
TRBV20-1 SAIGQLNEKLF
TRBV6-5 ASSYTKTVIYEQY
TRBV6-1 ASRSGQGEAEAF
TRBV7-8 ASSLGLGGELGEQY
TRBV28 ASSSLHNPRDNEQF
TRBV24-1 ATSEPTKGYGYT
TRBV29-1 SVDFRENTGELF
TRBV29-1 SVRNRDRATEAF
TRBV27 ASKGVGSPLH
TRBV11-3 ASSQGGPMGDTGELF
TRBV7-2 ASSFERATQETQY
TRBV11-1 ASSLNRQGPSSYNEQF
TRBV5-1 ASSSLGGPYNSPLH